What follows are 28 T cell receptor beta chains derived from one specimen sequenced in a study of blood T cell repertoires in COVID-19. The protocol was immunoSEQ multiplex PCR, while the TCRdb copy is restricted to in-frame clones and leaves out a portion. The sample consists of under 300,000 clones, 70% to 90% of them appearing once. The sample comprised peripheral blood. The source of these receptors is a man younger than 35 with active or convalescent COVID-19.

V usage is TRBV29-1 and J usage is TRBJ2-3; 8 bases line up with TRBD2. The CDR3 has 20 residues. CDR1 is SQVTM, CDR2 ANQGSEA, per germline. The CDR3: CSSYGGDDFGRASELDTQYF. CDR3 in DNA: TGCAGTTCTTACGGGGGGGATGATTTCGGGAGGGCCTCTGAGTTAGATACGCAGTATTTT.

This clone was recorded a few times. This rearrangement joins TRBV2 to TRBJ2-1, with TRBD2 matching 10 bases. Germline lookup yields CDR1 SNHLY and CDR2 FYNNEI. The V and J ends lost 10 bases and 2 bases, in that order; junction bases with no gene match: 5. This CDR3 contains 14 residues. The CDR3 DNA is TGTGCCACCAAAGCGGGAGGGCCCTACAATGAGCAGTTCTTC. This gives the protein CATKAGGPYNEQFF.

V and J are TRBV27 and TRBJ1-6; 9 bases line up with TRBD1. Germline lookup yields CDR1 MNHEY and CDR2 SMNVEV (reference sequence). The CDR3 consists of 14 residues. V lost 5 bases to trimming and J lost 8 bases; unmatched junction nucleotides: 4. The CDR3 DNA sequence: TGTGCCAGCAGTCCGGGACAGGGTTATTCACCCCTCCACTTT. Its translation: CASSPGQGYSPLHF.

This chain uses TRBV9 with TRBJ1-5, with 7 bases that match TRBD1. The germline CDR1 and CDR2 sequences are SGDLS and YYNGEE. This CDR3 is built from 15 residues. V trimming: 4 bases; J trimming: 5 bases; junction bases outside the gene matches: 9. The CDR3 loop is CASSPTGTPDQPQHF. Here the CDR3 DNA reads TGTGCCAGCAGCCCGACAGGGACCCCCGATCAGCCCCAGCATTTT. The full variable domain, in which reference TRBV9 and TRBJ1-5 provide the parts outside the CDR3, is DSGVTQTPKHLITATGQRVTLRCSPRSGDLSVYWYQQSLDQGLQFLIQYYNGEERAKGNILERFSAQQFPDLHSELNLSSLELGDSALYFCASSPTGTPDQPQHFGDGTRLSIL.

The chain employs TRBV19 and TRBJ1-5; TRBD1 matches at 9 bases. The CDR3 loop spans 15 amino acids. Unmatched junction bases numbered 9, after V lost 5 bases and J lost 7 bases. Germline CDR1 reads LNHDA; CDR2 reads SQIVND (reference sequence). CDR3 nucleotides: TGTGCCAGTAGTTGGATAGGGGACAGGGACCAGCCCCAGCATTTT. It codes for CASSWIGDRDQPQHF.

The chain combines TRBV30 with TRBJ2-6; TRBD2 aligns across 8 bases. This CDR3 comprises 15 residues. The ends lost 7 bases at V and 4 bases at J; junction bases unmatched: 9. Germline assignment: CDR1 GTSNPN and CDR2 SVGIG (reference sequence). In DNA, the CDR3 is TGTGCCTCAGGGGCGGGGGGAACCGGGGCCAACGTCCTGACTTTC. Amino acids: CASGAGGTGANVLTF.

The CDR3, as DNA: TGTGCCAGCTCGAGCAGCCCGGGACAGGGGTTGGGCTCCTATAATTCACCCCTCCACTTT. It codes for CASSSSPGQGLGSYNSPLHF. This chain connects TRBV18 to TRBJ1-6, with 10 bases lining up with TRBD1. The CDR3 sequence is 20 residues long. Trimming cost V 6 bases and J 0 bases; bases outside gene matches: 14. In germline, CDR1 is KGHSH, CDR2 LQKENI.

CDR3 coding DNA: TGTGCCAGCAGTGAAGCGCCTGTTAGCTACAATGAGCAGTTCTTC. Protein product: CASSEAPVSYNEQFF. J is TRBJ2-1 and V is TRBV6-1; the D is unclear. The CDR3 runs 15 residues. Germline lookup yields CDR1 MNHNS and CDR2 SASEGT. The germline V and J ends were trimmed by 0 bases and 3 bases, with 9 bases remaining between them.

CDR3 loop: CASSTPLARQYQETQYF. The CDR3 nucleotides read TGTGCCAGCAGCACCCCTTTGGCGAGACAGTACCAAGAGACCCAGTACTTC. The V call is TRBV7-2, the J call TRBJ2-5; perhaps TRBD1 as D (5 bases). The V end was cut by 5 bases, the J end by 0 bases, with 19 bases between. Germline loops: CDR1 SGHTA, CDR2 FQGNSA. This CDR3 spans 17 amino acids.

The rearrangement joins TRBV5-1 to TRBJ2-2, with 9 bases matching TRBD1. The J segment lost 5 bases and the V segment lost 4 bases, leaving 9 bases of the junction unmatched. The V gene's germline CDR1 is SGHRS and CDR2 YFSETQ. The CDR3 contains 16 residues. CDR3 residues: CASSGSPGQGTGELFF. The CDR3 DNA follows: TGCGCCAGCAGCGGGAGCCCGGGACAGGGAACCGGGGAGCTGTTTTTT.

The chain joins TRBV6-4 to TRBJ1-6; weak D call: TRBD1 (6 bases). The V and J ends lost 4 bases and 7 bases respectively, with 11 bases between them. This CDR3 is built from 14 residues. The germline gives CDR1 MRHNA, CDR2 SNTAGT. The CDR3 region has the DNA TGTGCCAGCAGTGCCGGGACAAAAAATTCACCCCTCCACTTT. Translating gives CASSAGTKNSPLHF.

J is TRBJ2-2 and V is TRBV27, with D perhaps TRBD2 (6 bases). The CDR3 spans 15 residues. V was cut by 4 bases and J by 6 bases, with 15 bases left in between. The germline V gene has CDR1 MNHEY and CDR2 SMNVEV (reference sequence). The CDR3 sequence is CASSSGQPGAGELFF. The CDR3 DNA reads as TGTGCCAGCAGTTCCGGACAACCGGGAGCCGGGGAGCTGTTTTTT.

The J gene is TRBJ2-7, the V gene TRBV6-1, with TRBD1 matching over 8 bases. The germline V gene has CDR1 MNHNS and CDR2 SASEGT. Unmatched junction bases numbered 7, after V lost 0 bases and J lost 6 bases. The CDR3 spans 15 residues. DNA of the CDR3: TGTGCCAGCAGTGAAGCGGCAGGGGGCGCTTCCGAGCAGTACTTC. It is translated as CASSEAAGGASEQYF.

This chain uses TRBV3-1 (or the pseudogene TRBV3-2) with TRBJ1-1; no clear D gene. Trimming removed 1 base at V and 1 base at J, with 10 bases between. CDR1 is LGHDT, CDR2 YNNKEL, per germline (reference sequence). This CDR3 has 15 residues. The CDR3 spells CASSQVVEANTEAFF. In DNA, the CDR3 is TGTGCCAGCAGCCAAGTTGTCGAGGCGAACACTGAAGCTTTCTTT.

This clone was counted once. V and J are TRBV18 and TRBJ1-5, with 7 nucleotides matching TRBD1. The V gene end was trimmed by 6 bases and the J gene end by 5 bases; junction bases not matched to a gene: 7. The CDR3 length is 14 residues. The germline V gene has CDR1 KGHSH and CDR2 LQKENI. CDR3 amino acids: CASSPQGGDQPQHF. The CDR3 bases are TGTGCCAGCTCCCCTCAGGGGGGAGATCAGCCCCAGCATTTT. The full variable domain, completed using reference TRBV18 and TRBJ1-5, is NAGVMQNPRHLVRRRGQEARLRCSPMKGHSHVYWYRQLPEEGLKFMVYLQKENIIDESGMPKERFSAEFPKEGPSILRIQQVVRGDSAAYFCASSPQGGDQPQHFGDGTRLSIL.

This clone was found a few times. The CDR3 bases are TGTGCCAGCAGCTTGGGCGGGACCGGACAAGAGACCCAGTACTTC. It is translated as CASSLGGTGQETQYF. V gene TRBV5-6 combines with J gene TRBJ2-5; a possible D gene is TRBD2 (6 bases). Deletions cut 0 bases from V and 2 bases from J, with 11 bases between. CDR1 SGHDT and CDR2 YYEEEE come from the germline V gene. The CDR3 totals 15 residues.

V gene TRBV29-1 combines with J gene TRBJ2-4; 7 positions match TRBD1. The CDR3 loop spans 16 amino acids. The germline CDR1 and CDR2 sequences are SQVTM and ANQGSEA. V shed 7 bases and J 1 base; nucleotides not matched to a gene: 13. The CDR3 nucleotides are TGCAGCGCCCTACAGGGGCTGGAAACCGCCAAAAACATTCAGTACTTC. It encodes CSALQGLETAKNIQYF.

The sample holds a few counts of this clone. CDR3 amino acids: CASSRPLAGLNNEQFF. The DNA for the CDR3 is TGTGCCAGCAGCCGACCACTAGCGGGGCTAAACAATGAGCAGTTCTTC. The chain links TRBV4-2 to TRBJ2-1; TRBD2 agrees at 10 bases. This CDR3 contains 16 residues. The V gene end was trimmed by 4 bases and the J gene end by 5 bases; junction bases not matched to a gene: 8. The V gene's germline CDR1 is LGHNA and CDR2 YNFKEQ.

J is TRBJ1-1 and V is TRBV30; 11 positions agree with TRBD1. Germline lookup yields CDR1 GTSNPN and CDR2 SVGIG (reference sequence). CDR3 length: 17 amino acids. Trimming took 3 bases from V and 0 from J; bases not matched to a gene: 9. The CDR3 coding sequence is TGTGCCTGGAGGCGGGACAGGGGGTTCCGGATGAACACTGAAGCTTTCTTT. This translates into CAWRRDRGFRMNTEAFF.

The chain recombines TRBV19 with TRBJ2-3; D is possibly TRBD1 (6 bases). The CDR3 spans 14 residues. From germline, CDR1 is LNHDA and CDR2 SQIVND (reference sequence). Trimming removed 5 bases from V and 0 bases from J, with 9 bases in between. CDR3 DNA sequence: TGTGCCAGTAGTCCCACAGGGAGCACAGATACGCAGTATTTT. Its protein is CASSPTGSTDTQYF.

This clone was observed once. The CDR3 loop reads CASSGQGTTYEQYF. CDR3 DNA sequence: TGTGCCAGCAGTGGACAGGGGACGACCTACGAGCAGTACTTC. The chain has TRBV2 and TRBJ2-7; 8 positions match TRBD1. The CDR3 extends over 14 amino acids. From germline, CDR1 is SNHLY and CDR2 FYNNEI. V gave up 4 bases and J gave up 2 bases; unmatched junction bases: 4.

The chain employs TRBV29-1 and TRBJ1-2; D remains ambiguous. The CDR3 spans 13 residues. The ends were cut back, 5 bases at V and 7 bases at J, with 17 bases in the middle. CDR1 is SQVTM, CDR2 ANQGSEA, per germline. This CDR3 reads CSVPPTGPPGYTF. The CDR3 DNA sequence: TGCAGCGTTCCCCCCACTGGTCCCCCTGGCTACACCTTC.

The genes are TRBV5-1 and TRBJ2-1; TRBD1 agrees at 10 bases. Germline V lookup: CDR1 SGHRS, CDR2 YFSETQ. The CDR3 consists of 14 residues. Trimming cost V 1 base and J 6 bases; bases outside gene matches: 1. Here the CDR3 reads CASSLWTGGNEQFF. CDR3 DNA: TGCGCCAGCAGCTTGTGGACAGGGGGCAATGAGCAGTTCTTC.

V is TRBV3-1 (or the pseudogene TRBV3-2) and J is TRBJ2-1, with TRBD2 identical over 11 bases. The trim removed 4 bases at V and 10 bases at J, leaving 6 bases unmatched. The CDR3 extends over 14 amino acids. Germline V gene lookup returns CDR1 LGHDT and CDR2 YNNKEL (reference sequence). The CDR3 nucleotides read TGTGCCAGCAGCCTAGCGGGGGGGAAAGGGGAGCAGTTCTTC. Its translation is CASSLAGGKGEQFF.

CDR3 sequence: CASSPTGAHGYTF. CDR3 nucleotides: TGTGCCAGCAGCCCTACAGGGGCTCACGGCTACACCTTC. The chain recombines TRBV7-2 with TRBJ1-2; TRBD1 aligns across 7 bases. V shed 5 bases, J shed 8 bases, and the junction held 8 bases outside the gene matches. CDR1 is SGHTA and CDR2 is FQGNSA in the germline V gene. The CDR3 totals 13 residues.

The rearrangement links TRBV5-4 to TRBJ1-4; D might be TRBD1 (6 bases). V was cut by 10 bases and J by 5 bases, with 21 bases left in between. The CDR3 loop spans 15 amino acids. In germline, CDR1 is SGHNT, CDR2 YYREEE (reference sequence). DNA for the CDR3: TGTGCCTACAGAAACCGGGGGGGCTCGAATGAAAAACTGTTTTTT. Translation: CAYRNRGGSNEKLFF. Combining the CDR3 with reference TRBV5-4 and TRBJ1-4 gives the whole variable domain ETGVTQSPTHLIKTRGQQVTLRCSSQSGHNTVSWYQQALGQGPQFIFQYYREEENGRGNFPPRFSGLQFPNYSSELNVNALELDDSALYLCAYRNRGGSNEKLFFGSGTQLSVL.

The gene calls are TRBV28 and TRBJ1-1; 8 nucleotides line up with TRBD1. Germline trimming cut 11 bases from V and 2 bases from J; bases unmatched to any gene: 7. The CDR3 is 13 amino acids. Germline lookup yields CDR1 MDHEN and CDR2 SYDVKM. CDR3 sequence: CAAHRGTNTEAFF. CDR3 nucleotide sequence: TGTGCCGCTCACAGGGGGACAAACACTGAAGCTTTCTTT.

This chain connects TRBV5-4 to TRBJ2-7, with D possibly matching TRBD2 (5 bases). CDR1 is SGHNT and CDR2 is YYREEE in the germline V gene (reference sequence). This CDR3 region has 14 residues. With 4 bases removed from V and 4 bases from J, the gap between germline ends came to 15 bases. The CDR3 is CASSQTGFGYEQYF. The CDR3 bases are TGTGCCAGCAGCCAGACGGGATTCGGGTACGAGCAGTACTTC.